The entry below gives a single T cell receptor beta chain sequence along with its context. The antigen remains undetermined. The V segment lost 10 bases and the J segment 3 bases; nucleotides outside the gene matches: 3. Per germline, CDR1 LNHDA and CDR2 SQIVND (reference sequence). There are 14 residues in the CDR3. Reverse transcription used about 0.5 to 1 ug RNA and random hexamers. TCRdb re-derived calls from the immunoSEQ multiplex PCR reads in MiXCR, one entry per CDR3 protein. Altogether about 130,000 distinct CDR3 sequences are present, 90% to 95% being singletons, with the ten largest covering around 0.12%. This sample is drawn from a study of CD8 T cells in Susac syndrome. Healthy donors acted as controls, with matching for age and sex. CD8+ and CD4+ T cells were negatively isolated; TEMRA cells were FACS-enriched. Findings and caveats of the study: An acknowledgment was made by the study that its TCR sequencing and HLA analysis involved relatively few individuals.

V gene TRBV19 combines with J gene TRBJ2-2; 12 positions agree with TRBD2. The material sequenced was CD4+ T cells from PBMCs. The receptor was derived from a human donor in good health. The CDR3 DNA follows: TGTGCCACTAGACTAGCGGGGGACACCGGGGAGCTGTTTTTT. Its translation is CATRLAGDTGELFF.